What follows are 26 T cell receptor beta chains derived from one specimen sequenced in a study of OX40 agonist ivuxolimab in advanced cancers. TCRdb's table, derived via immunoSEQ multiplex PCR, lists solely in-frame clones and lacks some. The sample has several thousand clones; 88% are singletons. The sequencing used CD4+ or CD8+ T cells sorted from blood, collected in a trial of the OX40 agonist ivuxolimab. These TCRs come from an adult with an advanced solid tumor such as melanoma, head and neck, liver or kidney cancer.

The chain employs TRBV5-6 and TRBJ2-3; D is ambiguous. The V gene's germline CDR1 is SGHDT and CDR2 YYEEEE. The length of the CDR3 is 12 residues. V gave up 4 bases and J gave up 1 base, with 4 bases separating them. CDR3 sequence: CASSKGTDTQYF. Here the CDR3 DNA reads TGTGCCAGCAGCAAAGGCACAGATACGCAGTATTTT.

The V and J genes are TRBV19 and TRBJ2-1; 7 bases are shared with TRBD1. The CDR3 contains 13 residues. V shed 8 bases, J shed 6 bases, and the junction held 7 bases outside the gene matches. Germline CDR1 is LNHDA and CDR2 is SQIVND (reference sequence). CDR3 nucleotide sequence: TGTGCCAGTGCAACAGGGGCGAGCAATGAGCAGTTCTTC. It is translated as CASATGASNEQFF.

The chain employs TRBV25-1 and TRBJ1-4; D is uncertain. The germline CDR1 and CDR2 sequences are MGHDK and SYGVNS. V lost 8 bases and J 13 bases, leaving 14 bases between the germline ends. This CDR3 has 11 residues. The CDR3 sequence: CASGSFSGLFF. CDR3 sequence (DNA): TGTGCCAGCGGTTCTTTCTCGGGACTGTTTTTT.

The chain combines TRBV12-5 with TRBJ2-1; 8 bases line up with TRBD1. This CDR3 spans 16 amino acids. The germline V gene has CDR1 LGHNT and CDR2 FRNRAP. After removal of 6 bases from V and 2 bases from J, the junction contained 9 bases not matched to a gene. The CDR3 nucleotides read TGTGCTAGTGGGCCCGAGGGACAGGCCACCTACAATGAGCAGTTCTTC. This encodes CASGPEGQATYNEQFF.

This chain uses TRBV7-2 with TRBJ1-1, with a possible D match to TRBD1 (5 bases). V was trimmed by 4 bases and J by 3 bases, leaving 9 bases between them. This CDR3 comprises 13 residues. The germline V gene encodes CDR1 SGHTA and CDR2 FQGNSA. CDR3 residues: CASSSGTYTEAFF. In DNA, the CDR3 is TGTGCCAGCAGCTCCGGGACCTACACTGAAGCTTTCTTT.

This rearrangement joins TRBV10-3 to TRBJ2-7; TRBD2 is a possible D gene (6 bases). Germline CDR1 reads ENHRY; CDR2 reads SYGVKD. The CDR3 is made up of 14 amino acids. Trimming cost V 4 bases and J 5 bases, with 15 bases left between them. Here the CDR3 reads CAISGGGVVHEQYF. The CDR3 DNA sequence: TGTGCCATCAGTGGGGGAGGAGTGGTCCACGAGCAGTACTTC.

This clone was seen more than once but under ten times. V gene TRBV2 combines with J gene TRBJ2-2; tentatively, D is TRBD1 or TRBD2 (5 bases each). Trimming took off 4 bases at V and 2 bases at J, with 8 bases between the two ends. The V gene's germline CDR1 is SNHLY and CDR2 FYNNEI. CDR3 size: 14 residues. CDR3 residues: CASSAGLNTGELFF. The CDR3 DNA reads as TGTGCCAGCAGTGCGGGGCTTAACACCGGGGAGCTGTTTTTT.

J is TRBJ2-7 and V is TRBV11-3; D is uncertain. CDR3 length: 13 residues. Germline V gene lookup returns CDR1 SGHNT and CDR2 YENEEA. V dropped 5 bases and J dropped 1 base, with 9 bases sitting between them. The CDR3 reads CASSPGRSYEQYF. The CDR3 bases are TGTGCCAGCAGCCCCGGGCGGTCCTACGAGCAGTACTTC.

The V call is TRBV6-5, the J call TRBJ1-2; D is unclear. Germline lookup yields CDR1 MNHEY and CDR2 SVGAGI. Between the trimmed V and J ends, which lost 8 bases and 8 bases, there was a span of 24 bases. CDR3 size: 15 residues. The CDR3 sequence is CASGLSSLSSRGYTF. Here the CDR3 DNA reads TGTGCCAGCGGCCTAAGCAGCCTCTCATCGAGAGGCTACACCTTC.

Here the CDR3 DNA reads TGTGCCAGTAGTATAAGCGGGAGCGGCTACAATGAGCAGTTCTTC. Its protein product is CASSISGSGYNEQFF. The chain couples TRBV19 to TRBJ2-1; 8 bases are a match to TRBD2. Germline CDR1 LNHDA, CDR2 SQIVND (reference sequence). This CDR3 is 15 amino acids long. Germline trimming cut 2 bases from V and 3 bases from J; bases unmatched to any gene: 3.

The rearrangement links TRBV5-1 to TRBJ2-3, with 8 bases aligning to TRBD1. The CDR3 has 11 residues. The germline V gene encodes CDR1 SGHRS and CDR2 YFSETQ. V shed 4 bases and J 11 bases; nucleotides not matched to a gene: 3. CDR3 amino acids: CASSPGTGQYF. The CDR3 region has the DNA TGCGCCAGCAGCCCAGGGACAGGGCAGTATTTT.

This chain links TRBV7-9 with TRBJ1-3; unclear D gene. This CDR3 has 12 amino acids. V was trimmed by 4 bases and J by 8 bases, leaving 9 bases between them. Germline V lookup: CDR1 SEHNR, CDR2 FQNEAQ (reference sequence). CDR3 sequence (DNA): TGTGCCAGCAGCTCCATAGGAGACACCATATATTTT. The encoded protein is CASSSIGDTIYF.

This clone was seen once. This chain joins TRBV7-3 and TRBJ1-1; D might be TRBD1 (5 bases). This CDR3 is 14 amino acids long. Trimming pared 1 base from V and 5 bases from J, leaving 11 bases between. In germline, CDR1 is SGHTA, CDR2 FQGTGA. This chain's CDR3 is CASSLIGPGTEAFF. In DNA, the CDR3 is TGTGCCAGCAGCTTAATAGGTCCAGGGACTGAAGCTTTCTTT.

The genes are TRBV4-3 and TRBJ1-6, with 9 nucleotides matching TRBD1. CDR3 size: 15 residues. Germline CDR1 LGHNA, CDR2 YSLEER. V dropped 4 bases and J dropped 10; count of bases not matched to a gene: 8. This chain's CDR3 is CASSLRTGEESPLHF. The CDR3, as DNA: TGCGCCAGCAGCCTGCGGACAGGGGAGGAATCACCCCTCCACTTT.

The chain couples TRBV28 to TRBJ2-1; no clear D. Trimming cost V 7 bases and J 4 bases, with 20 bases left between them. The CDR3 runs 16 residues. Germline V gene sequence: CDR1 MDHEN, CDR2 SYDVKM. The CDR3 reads CASTPAVVIQYNEQFF. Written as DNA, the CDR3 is TGTGCCAGCACCCCCGCGGTGGTCATCCAATACAATGAGCAGTTCTTC.

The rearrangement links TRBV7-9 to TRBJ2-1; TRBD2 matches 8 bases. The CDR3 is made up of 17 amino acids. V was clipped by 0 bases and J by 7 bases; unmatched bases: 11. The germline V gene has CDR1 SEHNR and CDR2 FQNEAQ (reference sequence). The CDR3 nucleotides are TGTGCCAGCAGCTTAGCGCCGGGGCGGGGGGAGTCGAATGAGCAGTTCTTC. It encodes CASSLAPGRGESNEQFF. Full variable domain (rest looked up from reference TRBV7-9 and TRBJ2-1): DTGVSQNPRHKITKRGQNVTFRCDPISEHNRLYWYRQTLGQGPEFLTYFQNEAQLEKSRLLSDRFSAERPKGSFSTLEIQRTEQGDSAMYLCASSLAPGRGESNEQFFGPGTRLTVL.

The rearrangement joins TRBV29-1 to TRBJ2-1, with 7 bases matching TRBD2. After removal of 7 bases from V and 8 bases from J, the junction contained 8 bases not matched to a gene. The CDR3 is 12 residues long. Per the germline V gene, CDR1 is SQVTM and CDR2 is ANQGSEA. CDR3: CSAGRTLHEQFF. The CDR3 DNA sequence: TGCAGCGCCGGGAGGACACTCCATGAGCAGTTCTTC.

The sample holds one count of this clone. Here the CDR3 DNA reads TGTGCCAGCACCAAGGACTACACCGGGGAGCTGTTTTTT. It codes for CASTKDYTGELFF. The V and J genes are TRBV6-5 and TRBJ2-2; D is perhaps TRBD2 (5 bases). This CDR3 has 13 residues. CDR1 and CDR2 from the germline V gene are MNHEY and SVGAGI. The V end lost 7 bases, the J end lost 3 bases, and 9 bases lay between the germline ends.

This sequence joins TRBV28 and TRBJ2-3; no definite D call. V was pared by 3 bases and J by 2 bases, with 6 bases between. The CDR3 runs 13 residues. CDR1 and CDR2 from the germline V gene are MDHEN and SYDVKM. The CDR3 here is CASSFSYTDTQYF. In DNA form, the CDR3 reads TGTGCCAGCAGTTTTTCTTACACAGATACGCAGTATTTT.

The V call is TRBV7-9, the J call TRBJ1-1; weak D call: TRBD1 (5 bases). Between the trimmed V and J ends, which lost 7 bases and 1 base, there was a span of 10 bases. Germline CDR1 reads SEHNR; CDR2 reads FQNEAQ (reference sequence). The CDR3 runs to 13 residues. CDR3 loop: CASKDSRNTEAFF. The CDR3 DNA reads TGTGCCAGCAAAGACAGTCGGAACACTGAAGCTTTCTTT.

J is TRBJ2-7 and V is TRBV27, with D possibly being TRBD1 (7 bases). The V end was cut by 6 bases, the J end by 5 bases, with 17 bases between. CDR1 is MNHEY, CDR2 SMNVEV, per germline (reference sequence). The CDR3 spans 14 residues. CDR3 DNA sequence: TGTGCCAGCAGCCGGAGTCAGGGGGGTAACGAGCAGTACTTC. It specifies CASSRSQGGNEQYF.

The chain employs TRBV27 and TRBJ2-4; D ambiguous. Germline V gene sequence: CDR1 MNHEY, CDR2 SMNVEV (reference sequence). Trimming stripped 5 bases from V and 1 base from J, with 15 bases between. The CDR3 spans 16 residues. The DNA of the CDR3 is TGTGCCAGCAGTATAAGCCCCTCTCGGGCCAAAAACATTCAGTACTTC. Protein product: CASSISPSRAKNIQYF.

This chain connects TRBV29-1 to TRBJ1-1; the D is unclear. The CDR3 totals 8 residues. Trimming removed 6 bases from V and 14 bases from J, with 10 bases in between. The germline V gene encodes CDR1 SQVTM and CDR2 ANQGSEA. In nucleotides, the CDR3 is TGCAGCGTCCACGGCCGGTTCTTT. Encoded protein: CSVHGRFF.

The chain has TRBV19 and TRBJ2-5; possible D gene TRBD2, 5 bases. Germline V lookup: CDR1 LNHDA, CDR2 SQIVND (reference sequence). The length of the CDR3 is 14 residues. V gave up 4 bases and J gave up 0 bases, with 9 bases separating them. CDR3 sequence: CASSRSGNQETQYF. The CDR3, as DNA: TGTGCCAGTAGTAGGTCGGGGAACCAAGAGACCCAGTACTTC.

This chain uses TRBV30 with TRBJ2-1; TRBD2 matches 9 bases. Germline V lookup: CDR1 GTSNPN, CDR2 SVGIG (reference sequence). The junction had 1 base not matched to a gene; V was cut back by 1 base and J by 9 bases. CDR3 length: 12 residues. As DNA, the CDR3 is TGTGCCTGGAGTGAGACTAGCGGTGAGCAGTTCTTC. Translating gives CAWSETSGEQFF.

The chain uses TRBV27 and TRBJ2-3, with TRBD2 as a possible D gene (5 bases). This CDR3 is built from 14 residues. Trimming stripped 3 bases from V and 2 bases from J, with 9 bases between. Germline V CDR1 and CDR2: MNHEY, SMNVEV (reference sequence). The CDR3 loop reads CASSFRGLTDTQYF. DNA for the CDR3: TGTGCCAGCAGTTTCCGAGGACTCACAGATACGCAGTATTTT.